One and the same sample provided the 5 T cell receptor beta chains below, sequenced in a study of breast tumors, draining lymph nodes, adjacent tissues. Samples came from axillary lymph nodes draining the breast cancer. TCRdb fed the multiplex PCR reads into MiXCR, producing one record per CDR3 protein. Here the sample spans around 300,000 distinct CDR3 sequences, around 31% being singletons. The material sequenced was axillary lymph node tissue. Receptor source: a female donor with breast cancer. Some clones in this sample may be carry-over from other donors' samples.

This clonotype was detected a few times. A much larger clone differs by one base, so this may be a read error. This chain joins TRBV20-1 and TRBJ2-7, with D perhaps assigned TRBD1 or TRBD2 (8 bases each). V lost 6 bases to trimming and J lost 2 bases, with 20 bases between them. Germline V gene lookup returns CDR1 DFQATT and CDR2 SNEGSKA (reference sequence). This CDR3 has 15 amino acids. The CDR3 sequence is CSAAGAGGNPYEQYF. In DNA, the CDR3 is TGCAGTGCAGCGGGGGCAGGGGGCAACCCCTACGAGCAGTACTTC.

As regards this clonotype: A clone one base away is much larger, so this may be a read error. The chain joins TRBV4-3 to TRBJ2-3; TRBD2 is a possible D gene (5 bases). The CDR3 runs 16 residues. Per germline, CDR1 LGHNA and CDR2 YSLEER. Trimming shortened V by 4 bases and J by 5 bases, and 19 bases separated the two germline ends. The CDR3, as DNA: TGCGCCAGCAGCCGAGGTTTCACTGGGCGGGTAGATACGCAGTATTTT. Its translation: CASSRGFTGRVDTQYF.

This chain uses TRBV15 with TRBJ1-6; D perhaps matches TRBD1 (5 bases). The germline gives CDR1 LNHNV, CDR2 YYDKDF (reference sequence). V shed 3 bases and J shed 5 bases, with 23 bases lying between them. The CDR3 runs to 19 residues. CDR3 sequence reads: CATSRGTSGTFADNSPLHF. The CDR3, as DNA: TGTGCCACCAGCAGGGGGACTAGCGGGACCTTCGCTGATAATTCACCCCTCCACTTT. Variable domain in full (rest from reference TRBV15 and TRBJ1-6): DAMVIQNPRYQVTQFGKPVTLSCSQTLNHNVMYWYQQKSSQAPKLLFHYYDKDFNNEADTPDNFQSRRPNTSFCFLDIRSPGLGDTAMYLCATSRGTSGTFADNSPLHFGNGTRLTVT.

CDR3: CSGGKQDNEKLFF. CDR3 coding DNA: TGCAGCGGGGGGAAACAGGATAATGAAAAACTGTTTTTT. V is TRBV29-1 and J is TRBJ1-4; TRBD1 is a possible D gene (5 bases). V was cut by 7 bases and J by 4 bases, with 13 bases left in between. This CDR3 comprises 13 residues. The germline V gene encodes CDR1 SQVTM and CDR2 ANQGSEA.

This clonotype was counted a few times. The rearrangement joins TRBV6-5 to TRBJ2-7; D is unresolved. The CDR3 totals 19 residues. The ends were cut back, 2 bases at V and 7 bases at J, with 30 bases in the middle. The germline gives CDR1 MNHEY, CDR2 SVGAGI. For the CDR3, the DNA is TGTGCCAGCAGTTACGGTCCCCCGGGTGCGGCAGGTCCGTGGGATGAGCAGTACTTC. This encodes CASSYGPPGAAGPWDEQYF.